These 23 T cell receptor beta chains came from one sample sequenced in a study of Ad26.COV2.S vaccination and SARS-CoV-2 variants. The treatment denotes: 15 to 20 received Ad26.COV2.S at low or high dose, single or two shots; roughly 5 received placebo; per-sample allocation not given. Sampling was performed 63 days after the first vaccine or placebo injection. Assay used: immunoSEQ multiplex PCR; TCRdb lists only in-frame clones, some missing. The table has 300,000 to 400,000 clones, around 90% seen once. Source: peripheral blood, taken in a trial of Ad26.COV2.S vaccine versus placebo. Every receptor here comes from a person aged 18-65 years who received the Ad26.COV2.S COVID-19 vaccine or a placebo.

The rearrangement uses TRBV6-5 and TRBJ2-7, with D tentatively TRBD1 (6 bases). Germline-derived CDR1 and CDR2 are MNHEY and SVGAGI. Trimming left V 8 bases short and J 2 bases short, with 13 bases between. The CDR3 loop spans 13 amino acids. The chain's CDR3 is CASAWTEAYEQYF. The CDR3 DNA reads TGTGCCAGCGCCTGGACAGAAGCCTACGAGCAGTACTTC.

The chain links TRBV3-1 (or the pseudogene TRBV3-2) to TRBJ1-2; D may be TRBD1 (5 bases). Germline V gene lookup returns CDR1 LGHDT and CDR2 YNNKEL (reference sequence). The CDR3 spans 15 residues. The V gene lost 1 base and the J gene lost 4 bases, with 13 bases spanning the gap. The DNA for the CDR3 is TGTGCCAGCAGCCAAGGGCAGGGTGTATCCTATGGCTACACCTTC. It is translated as CASSQGQGVSYGYTF.

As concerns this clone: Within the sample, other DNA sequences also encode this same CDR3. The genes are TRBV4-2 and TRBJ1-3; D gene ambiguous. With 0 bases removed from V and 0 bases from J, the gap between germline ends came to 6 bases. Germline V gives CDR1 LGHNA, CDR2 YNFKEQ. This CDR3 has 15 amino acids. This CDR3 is CASSQDGSSGNTIYF. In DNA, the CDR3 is TGTGCCAGCAGCCAAGATGGGTCCTCTGGAAACACCATATATTTT.

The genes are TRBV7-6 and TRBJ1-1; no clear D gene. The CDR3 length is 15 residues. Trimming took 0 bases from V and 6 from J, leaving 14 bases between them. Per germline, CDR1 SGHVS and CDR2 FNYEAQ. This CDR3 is CASSLAVWSGAEAFF. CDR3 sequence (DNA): TGTGCCAGCAGCTTAGCGGTCTGGTCTGGCGCTGAAGCTTTCTTT.

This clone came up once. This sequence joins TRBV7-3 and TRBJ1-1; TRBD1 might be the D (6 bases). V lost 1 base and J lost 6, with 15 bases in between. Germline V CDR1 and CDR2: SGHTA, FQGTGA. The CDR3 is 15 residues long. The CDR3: CASSLSIRGSAEAFF. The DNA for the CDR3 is TGTGCCAGCAGCTTAAGTATCAGGGGATCAGCTGAAGCTTTCTTT.

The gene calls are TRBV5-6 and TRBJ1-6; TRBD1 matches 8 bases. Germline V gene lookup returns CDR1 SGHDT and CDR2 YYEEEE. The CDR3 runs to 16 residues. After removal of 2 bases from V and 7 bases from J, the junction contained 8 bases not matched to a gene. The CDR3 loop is CASSFDRGYQNSPLHF. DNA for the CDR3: TGTGCCAGCAGCTTCGACAGGGGCTACCAAAATTCACCCCTCCACTTT. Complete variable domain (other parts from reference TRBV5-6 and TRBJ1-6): DAGVTQSPTHLIKTRGQQVTLRCSPKSGHDTVSWYQQALGQGPQFIFQYYEEEERQRGNFPDRFSGHQFPNYSSELNVNALLLGDSALYLCASSFDRGYQNSPLHFGNGTRLTVT.

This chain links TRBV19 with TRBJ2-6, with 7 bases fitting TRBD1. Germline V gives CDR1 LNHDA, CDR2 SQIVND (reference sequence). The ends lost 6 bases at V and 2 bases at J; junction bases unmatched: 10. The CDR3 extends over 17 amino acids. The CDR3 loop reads CASRKDRVNAGANVLTF. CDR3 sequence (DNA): TGTGCCAGTAGGAAAGACAGGGTAAATGCTGGGGCCAACGTCCTGACTTTC.

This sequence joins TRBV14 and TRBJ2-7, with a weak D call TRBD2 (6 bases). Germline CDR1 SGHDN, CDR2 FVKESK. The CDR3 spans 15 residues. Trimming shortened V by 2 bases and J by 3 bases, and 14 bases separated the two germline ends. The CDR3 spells CASSQSTLEGYEQYF. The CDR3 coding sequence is TGTGCCAGCAGCCAATCGACTCTGGAGGGCTACGAGCAGTACTTC.

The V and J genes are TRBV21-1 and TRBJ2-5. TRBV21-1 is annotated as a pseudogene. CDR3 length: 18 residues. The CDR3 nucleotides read TGTGCCAGCAGCAAATTGAAGCGCCAGGCATCCTACCAAGAGACCCAGTACTTC. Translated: CASSKLKRQASYQETQYF.

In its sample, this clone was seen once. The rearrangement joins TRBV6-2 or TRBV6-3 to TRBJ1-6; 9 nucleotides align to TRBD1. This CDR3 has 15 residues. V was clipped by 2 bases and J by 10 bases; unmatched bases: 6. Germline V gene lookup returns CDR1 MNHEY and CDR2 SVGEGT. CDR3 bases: TGTGCCAGCAGTTACGCCGGGACAGGGAAATCACCCCTCCACTTT. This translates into CASSYAGTGKSPLHF.

Here the CDR3 reads CASSNGGGQPQHF. The DNA of the CDR3 is TGTGCCAGCAGCAACGGAGGGGGACAGCCCCAGCATTTT. V is TRBV5-6 and J is TRBJ1-5; weak D call: TRBD1 (6 bases). V was shortened by 4 bases and J by 7 bases, with 12 bases between the two germline ends. The germline CDR1 and CDR2 sequences are SGHDT and YYEEEE. The CDR3 length is 13 residues.

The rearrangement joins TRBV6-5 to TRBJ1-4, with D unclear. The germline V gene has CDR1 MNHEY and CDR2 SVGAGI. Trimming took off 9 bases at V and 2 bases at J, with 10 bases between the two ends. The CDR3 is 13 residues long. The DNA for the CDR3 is TGTGCCAGTAAGGGATATACTAATGAAAAACTGTTTTTT. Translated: CASKGYTNEKLFF.

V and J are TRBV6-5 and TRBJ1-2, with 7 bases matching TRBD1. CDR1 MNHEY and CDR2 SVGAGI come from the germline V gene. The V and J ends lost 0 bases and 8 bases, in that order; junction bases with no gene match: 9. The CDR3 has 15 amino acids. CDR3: CASSYSEGAGEGYTF. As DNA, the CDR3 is TGTGCCAGCAGTTACTCGGAGGGGGCGGGCGAAGGCTACACCTTC.

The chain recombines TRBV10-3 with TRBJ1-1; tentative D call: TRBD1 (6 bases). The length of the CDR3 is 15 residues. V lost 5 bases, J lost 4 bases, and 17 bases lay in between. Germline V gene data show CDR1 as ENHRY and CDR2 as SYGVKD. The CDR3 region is CAISNRGGSATEAFF. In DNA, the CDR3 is TGTGCCATCAGTAACCGGGGGGGCAGTGCCACTGAAGCTTTCTTT.

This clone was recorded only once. CDR3 region: CASSSDRASSYNEQFF. The CDR3, as DNA: TGTGCCAGCAGCTCCGACAGGGCGAGCTCCTACAATGAGCAGTTCTTC. The rearrangement links TRBV7-9 to TRBJ2-1; TRBD1 agrees at 7 bases. This CDR3 spans 16 amino acids. Per germline, CDR1 SEHNR and CDR2 FQNEAQ (reference sequence). Trimming at V came to 4 bases and at J to 0 bases, leaving 6 bases not matched to a gene.

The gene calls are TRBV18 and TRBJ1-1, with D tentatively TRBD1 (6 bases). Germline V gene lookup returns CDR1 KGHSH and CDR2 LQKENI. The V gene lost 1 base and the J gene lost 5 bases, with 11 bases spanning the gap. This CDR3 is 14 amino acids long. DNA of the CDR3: TGTGCCAGCTCACCACGGGAAGGGGGGACTGAAGCTTTCTTT. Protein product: CASSPREGGTEAFF.

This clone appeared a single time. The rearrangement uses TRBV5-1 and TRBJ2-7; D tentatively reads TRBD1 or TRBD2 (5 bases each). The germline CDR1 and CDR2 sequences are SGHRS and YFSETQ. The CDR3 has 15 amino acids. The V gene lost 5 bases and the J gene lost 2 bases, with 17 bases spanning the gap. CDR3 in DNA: TGCGCCAGCAGTCCAGGGACGGCCAATCCCTACGAGCAGTACTTC. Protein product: CASSPGTANPYEQYF.

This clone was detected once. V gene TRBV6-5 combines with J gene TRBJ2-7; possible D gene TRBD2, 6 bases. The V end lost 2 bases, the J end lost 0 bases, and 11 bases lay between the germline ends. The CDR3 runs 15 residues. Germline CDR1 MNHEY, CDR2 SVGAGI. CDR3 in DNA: TGTGCCAGCAGTTACGCGGGACGGGACTCCTACGAGCAGTACTTC. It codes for CASSYAGRDSYEQYF.

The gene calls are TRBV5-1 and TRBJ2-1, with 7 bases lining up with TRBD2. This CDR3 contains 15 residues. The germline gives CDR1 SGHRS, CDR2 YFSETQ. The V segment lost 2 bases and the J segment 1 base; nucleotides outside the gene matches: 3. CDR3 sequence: CASSLQRGSYNEQFF. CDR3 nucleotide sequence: TGCGCCAGCAGCTTACAGCGGGGTTCCTACAATGAGCAGTTCTTC. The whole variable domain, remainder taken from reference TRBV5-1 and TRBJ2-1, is KAGVTQTPRYLIKTRGQQVTLSCSPISGHRSVSWYQQTPGQGLQFLFEYFSETQRNKGNFPGRFSGRQFSNSRSEMNVSTLELGDSALYLCASSLQRGSYNEQFFGPGTRLTVL.

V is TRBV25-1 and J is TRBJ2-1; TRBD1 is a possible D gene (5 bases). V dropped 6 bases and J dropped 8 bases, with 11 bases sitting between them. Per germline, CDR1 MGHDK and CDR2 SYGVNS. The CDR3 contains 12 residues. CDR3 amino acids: CASRGPTDEQFF. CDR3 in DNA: TGTGCCAGCAGGGGGCCGACGGATGAGCAGTTCTTC.

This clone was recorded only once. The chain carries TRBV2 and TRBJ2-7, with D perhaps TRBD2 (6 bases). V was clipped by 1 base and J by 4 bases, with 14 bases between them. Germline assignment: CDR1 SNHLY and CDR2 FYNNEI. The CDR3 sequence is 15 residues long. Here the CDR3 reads CASSEGVGGEYEQYF. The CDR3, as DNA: TGTGCCAGCAGTGAAGGGGTCGGAGGGGAGTACGAGCAGTACTTC.

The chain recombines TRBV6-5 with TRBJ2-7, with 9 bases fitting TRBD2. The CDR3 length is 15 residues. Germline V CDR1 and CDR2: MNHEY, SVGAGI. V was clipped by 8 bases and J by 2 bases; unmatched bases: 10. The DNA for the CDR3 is TGTGCCAGCCGGACCGTGGGACTAGCAGCCTACGAGCAGTACTTC. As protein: CASRTVGLAAYEQYF.

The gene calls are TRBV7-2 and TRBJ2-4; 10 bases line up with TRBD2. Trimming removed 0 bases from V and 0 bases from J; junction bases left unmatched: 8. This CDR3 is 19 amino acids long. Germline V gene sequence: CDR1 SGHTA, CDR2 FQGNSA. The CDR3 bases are TGTGCCAGCAGCTTAGCGCTGCTAGCGGGGGCTTTAGCCAAAAACATTCAGTACTTC. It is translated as CASSLALLAGALAKNIQYF.